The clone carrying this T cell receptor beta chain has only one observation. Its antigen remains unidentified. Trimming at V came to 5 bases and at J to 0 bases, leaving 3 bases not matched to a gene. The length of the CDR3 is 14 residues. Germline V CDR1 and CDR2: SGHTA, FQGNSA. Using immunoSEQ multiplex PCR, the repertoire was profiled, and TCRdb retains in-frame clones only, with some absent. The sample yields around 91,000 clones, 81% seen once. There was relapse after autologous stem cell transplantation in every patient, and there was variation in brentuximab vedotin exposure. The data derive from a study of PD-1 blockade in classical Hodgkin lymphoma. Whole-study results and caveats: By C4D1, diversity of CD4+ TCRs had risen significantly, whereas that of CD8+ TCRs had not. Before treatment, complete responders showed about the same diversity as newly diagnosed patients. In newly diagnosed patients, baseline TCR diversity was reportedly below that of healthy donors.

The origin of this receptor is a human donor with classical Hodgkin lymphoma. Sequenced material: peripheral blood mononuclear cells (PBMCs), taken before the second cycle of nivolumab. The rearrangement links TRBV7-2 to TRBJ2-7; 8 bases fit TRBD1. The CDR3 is CASSRQGSSYEQYF. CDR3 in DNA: TGTGCCAGCAGCCGACAGGGGAGCTCCTACGAGCAGTACTTC.